These 16 T cell receptor beta chains originate from one sample sequenced in a study of blood T cell repertoires in COVID-19 (dated by TCRdb to 2020 to 2022). The library was generated by the immunoSEQ multiplex PCR assay. In its TCRdb copy, this immuneACCESS table keeps in-frame sequences only and misses some clones. Where compared with another copy, unresolved V genes explain less than half of these, and the others have no known cause. For this sample there are 450,000 or so clones; 89% appear just once. 1.5% to 1.9% of the sample lies in the top ten. Sequenced: peripheral blood. Every receptor here comes from a middle-aged woman with COVID-19, enrolled during active disease.

The chain couples TRBV2 to TRBJ1-2; D is unresolved. The V gene lost 6 bases and the J gene lost 1 base, with 9 bases spanning the gap. This CDR3 spans 13 amino acids. Germline CDR1 reads SNHLY; CDR2 reads FYNNEI. CDR3 amino acids: CASRMSHNYGYTF. Here the CDR3 DNA reads TGTGCCAGCAGGATGTCACATAACTATGGCTACACCTTC.

This chain uses TRBV25-1 with TRBJ1-1; no reliable D call. This CDR3 has 14 amino acids. CDR1 and CDR2 (germline): MGHDK, SYGVNS. V lost 3 bases to trimming and J lost 1 base, with 9 bases between them. The CDR3 DNA follows: TGTGCCAGCAGTGACCCCTCGGGGAACACTGAAGCTTTCTTT. It specifies CASSDPSGNTEAFF.

The chain carries TRBV5-1 and TRBJ2-1; TRBD1 matches at 11 bases. The CDR3 extends over 14 amino acids. In germline, CDR1 is SGHRS, CDR2 YFSETQ. J was trimmed by 6 bases and V by 5 bases; bases with no gene match: 4. CDR3 nucleotides: TGCGCCAGCAGTTCCGGGACAGGGGGCAATGAGCAGTTCTTC. It yields the protein CASSSGTGGNEQFF.

This chain uses TRBV5-6 with TRBJ1-3; D is possibly TRBD1 (6 bases). V shed 0 bases and J shed 0 bases, with 13 bases lying between them. CDR1 is SGHDT, CDR2 YYEEEE, per germline. The CDR3 has 17 amino acids. The CDR3 protein is CASSLEVRGSSGNTIYF. CDR3 coding DNA: TGTGCCAGCAGCTTGGAGGTCAGGGGCAGCTCTGGAAACACCATATATTTT.

The chain has TRBV5-1 and TRBJ2-1, with 8 bases matching TRBD2. CDR3 length: 14 residues. Trimming took 3 bases from V and 6 from J; bases not matched to a gene: 5. The germline V gene has CDR1 SGHRS and CDR2 YFSETQ. CDR3 bases: TGCGCCAGCAGCTATCAGCGGGGGCGCAATGAGCAGTTCTTC. Its translation is CASSYQRGRNEQFF.

This clone was seen a handful of times. The chain has TRBV7-3 and TRBJ2-3; 8 positions agree with TRBD2. The ends lost 5 bases at V and 2 bases at J; junction bases unmatched: 6. In germline, CDR1 is SGHTA, CDR2 FQGTGA. The CDR3 covers 15 residues. CDR3 loop: CASSRAGGLTDTQYF. The DNA for the CDR3 is TGTGCCAGCAGCCGGGCGGGGGGCCTCACAGATACGCAGTATTTT.

This sequence joins TRBV29-1 and TRBJ1-1; 7 nucleotides agree with TRBD1. This CDR3 contains 15 residues. Germline-derived CDR1 and CDR2 are SQVTM and ANQGSEA. J was trimmed by 3 bases and V by 0 bases; bases with no gene match: 7. The CDR3 sequence is CSVEEQTGQDTEAFF. DNA for the CDR3: TGCAGCGTTGAAGAACAGACAGGGCAGGACACTGAAGCTTTCTTT.

The chain couples TRBV27 to TRBJ2-6; 7 bases are a match to TRBD1. The V segment lost 2 bases and the J segment 3 bases; nucleotides outside the gene matches: 7. The germline V gene has CDR1 MNHEY and CDR2 SMNVEV (reference sequence). This CDR3 comprises 17 residues. Here the CDR3 reads CASSLRGRYFGANVLTF. In DNA form, the CDR3 reads TGTGCCAGCAGTTTAAGGGGGCGGTATTTTGGGGCCAACGTCCTGACTTTC.

V is TRBV19 and J is TRBJ2-2; the match to TRBD2 covers 13 bases. The ends lost 6 bases at V and 6 bases at J; junction bases unmatched: 1. The CDR3 length is 14 residues. Germline-derived CDR1 and CDR2 are LNHDA and SQIVND (reference sequence). CDR3 DNA: TGTGCCAGTAGAGGACTAGCGGGAGCCGGGGAGCTGTTTTTT. It translates to CASRGLAGAGELFF.

This chain joins TRBV6-5 and TRBJ1-2; D is ambiguous. The ends were cut back, 6 bases at V and 7 bases at J, with 15 bases in the middle. This CDR3 contains 13 residues. Germline V gives CDR1 MNHEY, CDR2 SVGAGI. The CDR3 sequence: CASRLGRSRGYTF. CDR3 bases: TGTGCCAGCAGATTGGGCAGGTCCCGTGGCTACACCTTC.

This clone was observed a single time. The gene calls are TRBV9 and TRBJ1-4, with D maybe TRBD1 (6 bases). The CDR3 is 16 amino acids. V was cut by 0 bases and J by 6 bases, with 15 bases left in between. The V gene's germline CDR1 is SGDLS and CDR2 YYNGEE. DNA for the CDR3: TGTGCCAGCAGCGTAGGCCCCGTGGGGGCCGATGAAAAACTGTTTTTT. It yields the protein CASSVGPVGADEKLFF.

V is TRBV6-6 and J is TRBJ1-1; TRBD1 agrees at 10 bases. There are 13 residues in the CDR3. V trimming: 8 bases; J trimming: 1 base; junction bases outside the gene matches: 1. In germline, CDR1 is MNHNY, CDR2 SVGAGI (reference sequence). The CDR3 DNA is TGTGCCAGCGGGGACAGGGGGAACACTGAAGCTTTCTTT. Translation: CASGDRGNTEAFF.

The rearrangement joins TRBV19 to TRBJ1-1; D perhaps matches TRBD1 (5 bases). V was clipped by 7 bases and J by 9 bases, with 12 bases between them. CDR1 is LNHDA and CDR2 is SQIVND in the germline V gene (reference sequence). The CDR3 runs to 11 residues. As DNA, the CDR3 is TGTGCCAGTATGGGGCGGGGGAAAGCTTTCTTT. Its translation: CASMGRGKAFF.

The J gene is TRBJ2-3, the V gene TRBV5-4, with D maybe TRBD2 (5 bases). The V end was cut by 1 base, the J end by 3 bases, with 6 bases between. The length of the CDR3 is 13 residues. In germline, CDR1 is SGHNT, CDR2 YYREEE (reference sequence). The CDR3 loop is CASSLSGTDTQYF. The DNA of the CDR3 is TGTGCCAGCAGCTTGAGCGGTACAGATACGCAGTATTTT.

This chain joins TRBV5-1 and TRBJ2-1, with D possibly matching TRBD2 (5 bases). V was clipped by 3 bases and J by 6 bases, with 16 bases between them. The CDR3 is made up of 15 amino acids. Germline V lookup: CDR1 SGHRS, CDR2 YFSETQ. The DNA for the CDR3 is TGCGCCAGCAGCTCCTTCGTCACCCGGGGCAATGAGCAGTTCTTC. Protein product: CASSSFVTRGNEQFF. Based on the CDR3 plus reference TRBV5-1 and TRBJ2-1, the full variable domain is KAGVTQTPRYLIKTRGQQVTLSCSPISGHRSVSWYQQTPGQGLQFLFEYFSETQRNKGNFPGRFSGRQFSNSRSEMNVSTLELGDSALYLCASSSFVTRGNEQFFGPGTRLTVL.

The V and J genes are TRBV29-1 and TRBJ1-1; TRBD1 aligns across 12 bases. Germline CDR1 is SQVTM and CDR2 is ANQGSEA. There are 13 residues in the CDR3. The junction had 9 bases not matched to a gene; V was cut back by 5 bases and J by 11 bases. The CDR3 nucleotides are TGCAGCGTTACGGGACAGGGGGCCGGCAGTGCTTTCTTT. Translation: CSVTGQGAGSAFF.